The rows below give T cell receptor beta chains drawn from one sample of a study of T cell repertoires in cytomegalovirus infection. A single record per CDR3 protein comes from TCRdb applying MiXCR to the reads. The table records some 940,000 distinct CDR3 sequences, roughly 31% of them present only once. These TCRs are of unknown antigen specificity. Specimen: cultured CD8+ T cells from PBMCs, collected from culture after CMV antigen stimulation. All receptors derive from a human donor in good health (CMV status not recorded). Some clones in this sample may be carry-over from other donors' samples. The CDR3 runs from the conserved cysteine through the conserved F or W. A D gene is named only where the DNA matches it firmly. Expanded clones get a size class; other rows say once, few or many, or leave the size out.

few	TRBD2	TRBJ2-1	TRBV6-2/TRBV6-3	TGTGCCAGCAGTCGACTAGCGGGGCAAGGGGAGCAGTTCTTC	CASSRLAGQGEQFF
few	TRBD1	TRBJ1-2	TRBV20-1	TGCAGTGCTAGATTCCATTTCCGCCTGACAGGGTACTATGGCTACACCTTC	CSARFHFRLTGYYGYTF
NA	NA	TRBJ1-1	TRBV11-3	TGTGCCAGCAGCTCGGGTTACGACAGCACTGAAGCTTTCTTT	CASSSGYDSTEAFF
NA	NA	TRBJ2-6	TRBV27	TGTGCCAGCCGGAGGCCGGAGGCCAACGTCCTGACTTTC	CASRRPEANVLTF
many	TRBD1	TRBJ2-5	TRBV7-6	TGTGCCAGCAGCTCAACAGGGGGCTTAGAGACCCAGTACTTC	CASSSTGGLETQYF
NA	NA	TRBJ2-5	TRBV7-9	TGTGTCAGCAGCTTAGTTGGGAGTGAGACCCAGTACTTC	CVSSLVGSETQYF
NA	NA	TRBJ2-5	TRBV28	TGTGCCAGCAGTTTGGCTAGCAGGGCCACTACCCAGTACTTC	CASSLASRATTQYF
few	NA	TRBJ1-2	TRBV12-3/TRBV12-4	TGTGCCAGCAGTTTAGCGCCCAGGGCGAGCTATGGCTACACCTTC	CASSLAPRASYGYTF
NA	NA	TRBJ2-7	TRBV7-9	TGTGCCAGCAGCTCACCTTGGACTATTTACGAGCAGTACTTC	CASSSPWTIYEQYF
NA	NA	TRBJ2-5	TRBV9	TGTGCCAGCAGCGTAGGTTGGGGACTCGAGACCCAGTACTTC	CASSVGWGLETQYF
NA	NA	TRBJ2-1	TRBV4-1	TGCGCCAGCAGCCAAGAATCAGCGGTTCAGTTCTTC	CASSQESAVQFF
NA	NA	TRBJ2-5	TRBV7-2	TGTGCCAGCAGCTTGGGGGGAAGAGAGCCCCAGTACTTC	CASSLGGREPQYF
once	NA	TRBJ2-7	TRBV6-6	TGTGCCAGCAGGCGAAGGAGCTCCTACGAGCAGTACTTC	CASRRRSSYEQYF
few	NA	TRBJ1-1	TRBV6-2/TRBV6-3	TGTGCCGCCGGGGCAATGAGTTACACTGAAGCTTTCTTT	CAAGAMSYTEAFF
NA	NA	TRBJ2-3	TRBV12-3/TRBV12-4	TGTGCCAGCAGTCCCCCCAACCGACCTAGGTCCACAGATACGCAGTATTTT	CASSPPNRPRSTDTQYF
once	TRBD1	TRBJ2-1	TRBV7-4	TGTGCCAGCAGCTTACCCCGGGGACAGTCAAGCCACAATGAGCAGTTCTTC	CASSLPRGQSSHNEQFF
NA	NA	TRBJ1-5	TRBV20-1	TGCAGTGCTAGAGAAGTGGGGCAAGCCGAGGTATATCAGCCCCAGCATTTT	CSAREVGQAEVYQPQHF